The T cell receptor (beta chain) under discussion was sequenced for a study of OX40 agonist ivuxolimab in advanced cancers. As for the study in general: At about 82% male, the cohort had a mean age of about 55 years, ranging from about 20 to 80.

Sequencing used immunoSEQ multiplex PCR; TCRdb keeps in-frame clones, though not all of them. The table has about 27,000 clones, more than 70% seen once. The CDR3 has 14 amino acids. Trimming removed 9 bases at V and 4 bases at J, with 15 bases between. Per the germline V gene, CDR1 is MNHEY and CDR2 is SVGAGI. J is TRBJ2-2 and V is TRBV6-5; weak D call: TRBD1 (5 bases). The TCR originated in an adult with an advanced solid tumor such as melanoma, head and neck, liver or kidney cancer. Source: CD4+ or CD8+ T cells sorted from blood, taken in a trial of the OX40 agonist ivuxolimab. The CDR3 sequence is CASSKGFSTGELFF. DNA of the CDR3: TGTGCCAGTTCGAAGGGGTTTAGCACCGGGGAGCTGTTTTTT.